The 17 T cell receptor beta chains below come from one sample, sequenced in a study of vaccination and CD4 T cells after COVID-19. The antigens for these receptors are not known. Oncomine TCR Beta short-read sequencing was applied to DNA from cultured CD4+ T cells. TCRdb fed the PCR reads into MiXCR, producing one record per CDR3 protein. Among more than 9,500 distinct CDR3 sequences listed, roughly three fifths were seen once. Regarding treatment: roughly ten-day PBMC culture with coronavirus spike peptide pools or control peptides (ViraFEST assay). Specimen: CD4+ T cells from blood, cultured in vitro. These receptors came from a human donor who had recovered from COVID-19.

The gene calls are TRBV7-2 and TRBJ1-5, with 7 bases identical to TRBD1. Per germline, CDR1 SGHTA and CDR2 FQGNSA. V trimming: 5 bases; J trimming: 4 bases; junction bases outside the gene matches: 8. The CDR3 covers 15 residues. DNA for the CDR3: TGTGCCAGCAGCCTATTTGGGACAGCAAATCAGCCCCAGCATTTT. Its protein is CASSLFGTANQPQHF.

V is TRBV6-2 or TRBV6-3 and J is TRBJ1-5; no firm D call. Trimming removed 6 bases from V and 0 bases from J, with 12 bases in between. This CDR3 region has 15 residues. Germline V gene data show CDR1 as MNHEY and CDR2 as SVGEGT. For the CDR3, the DNA is TGTGCCAGCAGCTCGGCGGGGATTAGCAATCAGCCCCAGCATTTT. This gives the protein CASSSAGISNQPQHF.

This clonotype has only a few counts. The chain has TRBV19 and TRBJ2-5; D not resolved. CDR1 and CDR2 from the germline V gene are LNHDA and SQIVND (reference sequence). V was cut by 3 bases and J by 4 bases, with 3 bases left in between. This CDR3 is built from 11 residues. CDR3 sequence reads: CASSMGETQYF. The CDR3, as DNA: TGTGCCAGTAGTATGGGAGAGACCCAGTACTTC.

In this sample, this clonotype turned up a few times. This rearrangement joins TRBV20-1 to TRBJ2-3, with TRBD2 matching 9 bases. There are 14 residues in the CDR3. V shed 3 bases, J shed 3 bases, and the junction held 4 bases outside the gene matches. Per the germline V gene, CDR1 is DFQATT and CDR2 is SNEGSKA (reference sequence). CDR3 amino acids: CSASSGRGTDTQYF. In nucleotides, the CDR3 is TGCAGTGCTAGTAGCGGGAGAGGGACAGATACGCAGTATTTT.

The chain employs TRBV7-2 and TRBJ2-1, with TRBD2 matching 12 bases. Looked up from germline, CDR1 is SGHTA and CDR2 is FQGNSA. CDR3 size: 17 residues. Trimming at V came to 5 bases and at J to 9 bases, leaving 14 bases not matched to a gene. CDR3 in DNA: TGTGCCAGCAGCCCAGGGTCTAGCGGGAGGGCCGGTAGTGAGCAGTTCTTC. Translating it yields CASSPGSSGRAGSEQFF. The whole variable domain, filled in from reference TRBV7-2 and TRBJ2-1, reads GAGVSQSPSNKVTEKGKDVELRCDPISGHTALYWYRQSLGQGLEFLIYFQGNSAPDKSGLPSDRFSAERTGGSVSTLTIQRTQQEDSAVYLCASSPGSSGRAGSEQFFGPGTRLTVL.

In its sample, this clonotype was seen a few times. The V gene is TRBV30, the J gene TRBJ1-1; a weak D match, TRBD1 (5 bases). Germline V lookup: CDR1 GTSNPN, CDR2 SVGIG (reference sequence). The CDR3 is 13 amino acids. The ends were cut back, 1 base at V and 1 base at J, with 7 bases in the middle. The CDR3 region has the DNA TGTGCCTGGAGTGGGGGCGGGAACACTGAAGCTTTCTTT. Residues: CAWSGGGNTEAFF.

This clonotype was seen a handful of times. This chain uses TRBV20-1 with TRBJ1-1, with 7 bases that match TRBD1. The germline V gene has CDR1 DFQATT and CDR2 SNEGSKA (reference sequence). The CDR3 totals 16 residues. With 0 bases clipped from V and 6 bases from J, the junction kept 13 bases outside the gene matches. CDR3 coding DNA: TGCAGTGCTAGAGATCTAGGGGGCACAAAGGGGGCTGAAGCTTTCTTT. Encoded protein: CSARDLGGTKGAEAFF.

This clonotype was seen once. One junction end disagrees with the germline gene, perhaps due to a read error. The chain carries TRBV7-7 and TRBJ2-2; 14 bases are a match to TRBD2. The CDR3 runs 16 residues. Germline V gene lookup returns CDR1 SSHAT and CDR2 FNYEAQ (reference sequence). CDR3: CASSPRLAGGPGELFF. For the CDR3, the DNA is TGTGCTAGCAGCCCGAGACTAGCGGGGGGGCCCGGGGAGCTGTTTTTT.

The chain couples TRBV10-3 to TRBJ1-1; D is uncertain. This CDR3 contains 11 residues. Germline values: CDR1 ENHRY, CDR2 SYGVKD. Between the trimmed V and J ends, which lost 10 bases and 1 base, there was a span of 7 bases. Here the CDR3 reads CASRENTEAFF. CDR3 in DNA: TGTGCCAGTAGGGAGAACACTGAAGCTTTCTTT.

The chain joins TRBV5-4 to TRBJ2-3, with D possibly matching TRBD1 (6 bases). V was pared by 0 bases and J by 4 bases, with 12 bases between. This CDR3 has 15 residues. Germline V gives CDR1 SGHNT, CDR2 YYREEE (reference sequence). This chain's CDR3 is CASSLDRARADTQYF. CDR3 nucleotides: TGTGCCAGCAGCTTGGACAGGGCTCGGGCAGATACGCAGTATTTT.

This clonotype has only a few counts. The chain is built from TRBV7-3 and TRBJ1-2; weak D call: TRBD1 (5 bases). The V gene lost 1 base and the J gene lost 2 bases, with 11 bases spanning the gap. The CDR3 spans 15 residues. The V gene's germline CDR1 is SGHTA and CDR2 FQGTGA. CDR3 DNA: TGTGCCAGCAGCTTAAGGGGCGGACCCAACTATGGCTACACCTTC. Protein: CASSLRGGPNYGYTF.

This clonotype turned up a few times. V is TRBV6-5 and J is TRBJ1-1; D is possibly TRBD1 (5 bases). This CDR3 has 13 residues. Trimming took off 0 bases at V and 4 bases at J, with 6 bases between the two ends. Germline V gene sequence: CDR1 MNHEY, CDR2 SVGAGI. CDR3 amino acids: CASSYSGVTEAFF. CDR3 nucleotide sequence: TGTGCCAGCAGTTACTCAGGGGTCACTGAAGCTTTCTTT.

The chain employs TRBV20-1 and TRBJ2-5, with TRBD1 matching over 8 bases. This CDR3 has 12 residues. Germline V gene data show CDR1 as DFQATT and CDR2 as SNEGSKA (reference sequence). The V gene end was trimmed by 7 bases and the J gene end by 4 bases; junction bases not matched to a gene: 5. In DNA form, the CDR3 reads TGCAGTGTCGGGACAGGACGAGAGACCCAGTACTTC. Protein product: CSVGTGRETQYF.

The chain carries TRBV7-2 and TRBJ1-2; tentatively, D is TRBD1 (5 bases). V dropped 1 base and J dropped 3 bases, with 12 bases sitting between them. Germline V gives CDR1 SGHTA, CDR2 FQGNSA. This CDR3 has 15 residues. The CDR3 region has the DNA TGTGCCAGCAGCTTAGAACGGGGGTCGGACTATGGCTACACCTTC. The encoded protein is CASSLERGSDYGYTF.

V usage is TRBV7-9 and J usage is TRBJ1-5, with D unclear. Germline assignment: CDR1 SEHNR and CDR2 FQNEAQ (reference sequence). The CDR3 spans 15 residues. The V and J ends lost 4 bases and 0 bases respectively, with 10 bases between them. In DNA, the CDR3 is TGTGCCAGCAGCTCTGATCAGGATAGCAATCAGCCCCAGCATTTT. Its translation is CASSSDQDSNQPQHF.

The chain has TRBV7-8 and TRBJ2-2; no reliable D call. The ends were cut back, 1 base at V and 4 bases at J, with 1 base in the middle. The CDR3 extends over 12 amino acids. The germline V gene encodes CDR1 SGHVS and CDR2 FQNEAQ. The CDR3 here is CASSLGTGELFF. The CDR3 nucleotides are TGTGCCAGCAGCTTAGGCACCGGGGAGCTGTTTTTT.

The chain carries TRBV27 and TRBJ1-2; 8 nucleotides align to TRBD1. Germline CDR1 reads MNHEY; CDR2 reads SMNVEV (reference sequence). CDR3 length equals 14 residues. V gave up 5 bases and J gave up 2 bases; unmatched junction bases: 4. CDR3 coding DNA: TGTGCCAGCAGTACGAGACAGGGGAACTATGGCTACACCTTC. It codes for CASSTRQGNYGYTF.